One sample yielded the 21 T cell receptor beta chains listed below, sequenced in a study of blood T cell repertoires in COVID-19. The method was immunoSEQ multiplex PCR; TCRdb's version includes in-frame clones alone and lacks a portion of them. Here the sample spans some 89,000 clones, around 85% being singletons. Sample: peripheral blood. The receptors were sampled from a man aged 60-69 years with acute or convalescent COVID-19.

In this sample, this clone turned up a few times. The V call is TRBV6-2 or TRBV6-3, the J call TRBJ2-7; TRBD2 matches 9 bases. Per germline, CDR1 MNHEY and CDR2 SVGEGT. Losses at the gene ends were 6 bases for V and 5 bases for J; bases not matched to a gene: 5. This CDR3 is 13 amino acids long. CDR3 amino acids: CASRPSGINEQYF. The CDR3 DNA sequence: TGTGCCAGCAGACCTAGCGGGATTAACGAGCAGTACTTC.

This clone was seen only once. The chain joins TRBV12-3 or TRBV12-4 to TRBJ2-1; 8 bases agree with TRBD2. The CDR3 runs 13 residues. The V gene end was trimmed by 7 bases and the J gene end by 8 bases; junction bases not matched to a gene: 7. CDR3 DNA: TGTGCCAGCACCTTTTCGGGGGGGGATGAGCAGTTCTTC. Its protein is CASTFSGGDEQFF.

V and J are TRBV19 and TRBJ1-2; D may be TRBD1 (6 bases). The CDR3 spans 16 residues. The germline V gene encodes CDR1 LNHDA and CDR2 SQIVND (reference sequence). The germline V and J ends were trimmed by 3 bases and 8 bases, with 22 bases remaining between them. CDR3 nucleotides: TGTGCCAGTAGTATTGGGGGCGCGACAGGTTGGAGAGGCTACACCTTC. Amino acid sequence: CASSIGGATGWRGYTF.

CDR3 residues: CAISTPQGGEGTEAFF. The DNA for the CDR3 is TGTGCCATCAGTACCCCCCAGGGTGGGGAGGGCACTGAAGCTTTCTTT. V gene TRBV10-3 combines with J gene TRBJ1-1; maybe TRBD1 (5 bases). This CDR3 spans 16 amino acids. Per the germline V gene, CDR1 is ENHRY and CDR2 is SYGVKD. With 5 bases removed from V and 4 bases from J, the gap between germline ends came to 20 bases.

The chain recombines TRBV27 with TRBJ1-6, with D tentatively TRBD1 (6 bases). The CDR3 runs 17 residues. Germline V gives CDR1 MNHEY, CDR2 SMNVEV (reference sequence). Deletions cut 3 bases from V and 6 bases from J, with 18 bases between. CDR3 DNA sequence: TGTGCCAGCAGTTTTCAATATACAGGGCAGAGTAATTCACCCCTCCACTTT. Protein sequence: CASSFQYTGQSNSPLHF.

This chain links TRBV19 with TRBJ1-1, with 7 positions matching TRBD1. There are 15 residues in the CDR3. Trimming took 4 bases from V and 7 from J; bases not matched to a gene: 12. From germline, CDR1 is LNHDA and CDR2 SQIVND (reference sequence). CDR3 in DNA: TGTGCCAGTAGTAGATTTCCGACAGGGTCTCTTGAAGCTTTCTTT. Translation gives CASSRFPTGSLEAFF.

The V and J genes are TRBV21-1 and TRBJ1-4; the D call in the table, TRBD1, was not verified against the DNA. TRBV21-1 represents a pseudogene. The CDR3 runs to 24 residues. CDR3 sequence reads: CASSKGRSGTGTQGVGATNEKLFF. CDR3 in DNA: TGTGCCAGCAGCAAAGGTAGGTCCGGGACAGGGACCCAAGGGGTAGGGGCCACTAATGAAAAACTGTTTTTT.

The chain is built from TRBV19 and TRBJ1-2; 8 nucleotides agree with TRBD1. This CDR3 has 15 amino acids. J was trimmed by 3 bases and V by 6 bases; bases with no gene match: 9. Germline-derived CDR1 and CDR2 are LNHDA and SQIVND (reference sequence). The CDR3 spells CASRKWTGQDYGYTF. CDR3 in DNA: TGTGCCAGTAGGAAGTGGACGGGACAGGACTATGGCTACACCTTC.

The chain joins TRBV28 to TRBJ2-5; TRBD2 agrees at 9 bases. The CDR3 totals 19 residues. V lost 2 bases to trimming and J lost 5 bases; unmatched junction nucleotides: 18. Germline lookup yields CDR1 MDHEN and CDR2 SYDVKM. Here the CDR3 reads CASSLGRISREGLGETQYF. CDR3 DNA: TGTGCCAGCAGTTTAGGGAGGATTTCGCGGGAGGGTCTTGGGGAGACCCAGTACTTC.

DNA of the CDR3: TGTGCCAGTAGGAGGGACAGAAATAACTATGGCTACACCTTC. This translates into CASRRDRNNYGYTF. The chain has TRBV19 and TRBJ1-2; 7 bases fit TRBD1. In germline, CDR1 is LNHDA, CDR2 SQIVND (reference sequence). V shed 6 bases, J shed 1 base, and the junction held 5 bases outside the gene matches. The CDR3 extends over 14 amino acids.

The chain employs TRBV15 and TRBJ1-5, with D hard to call. Per the germline V gene, CDR1 is LNHNV and CDR2 is YYDKDF (reference sequence). This CDR3 has 12 residues. V shed 5 bases and J shed 5 bases, with 7 bases lying between them. This chain's CDR3 is CATSWPHQPQHF. CDR3 coding DNA: TGTGCCACCAGCTGGCCTCATCAGCCCCAGCATTTT.

The rearrangement joins TRBV4-1 to TRBJ1-1, with D uncertain. The CDR3 totals 13 residues. Trimming stripped 0 bases from V and 3 bases from J, with 5 bases between. CDR1 is MGHRA and CDR2 is YSYEKL in the germline V gene. The CDR3 spells CASSQEQYTEAFF. Here the CDR3 DNA reads TGCGCCAGCAGCCAAGAACAGTACACTGAAGCTTTCTTT.

The J gene is TRBJ2-3, the V gene TRBV9, with 11 bases fitting TRBD2. CDR3 size: 16 residues. Trimming took 0 bases from V and 5 from J; bases not matched to a gene: 5. Germline CDR1 is SGDLS and CDR2 is YYNGEE. Written as DNA, the CDR3 is TGTGCCAGCAGCGTAGTAGCGGGAGGGCCTTTAGATACGCAGTATTTT. It translates to CASSVVAGGPLDTQYF.

This clone was detected only once. This sequence joins TRBV11-3 and TRBJ2-1; D gene ambiguous. The CDR3 has 13 amino acids. Germline V gene data show CDR1 as SGHNT and CDR2 as YENEEA. Trimming took 5 bases from V and 3 from J, leaving 8 bases between them. CDR3 sequence: CASSTAYYNEQFF. The CDR3 DNA is TGTGCCAGCAGCACAGCATACTACAATGAGCAGTTCTTC.

This sequence joins TRBV28 and TRBJ2-7, with D tentatively TRBD1 (6 bases). This CDR3 spans 12 amino acids. V lost 6 bases to trimming and J lost 4 bases, with 10 bases between them. Germline-derived CDR1 and CDR2 are MDHEN and SYDVKM. This CDR3 reads CASSHTGYEQYF. The CDR3 region has the DNA TGTGCCAGCAGCCATACAGGGTACGAGCAGTACTTC.

In its sample, this clone was seen a few times. The rearrangement links TRBV24-1 to TRBJ1-1; the D gene is possibly TRBD1 (6 bases). This CDR3 has 15 amino acids. Trimming took off 2 bases at V and 5 bases at J, with 14 bases between the two ends. Germline CDR1 is KGHDR and CDR2 is SFDVKD. CDR3: CATSDSRQGRTEAFF. The CDR3 region has the DNA TGTGCCACCAGTGATTCTAGGCAGGGGCGGACTGAAGCTTTCTTT.

The chain has TRBV2 and TRBJ2-7; 7 positions match TRBD1. This CDR3 region has 14 residues. Germline trimming cut 6 bases from V and 6 bases from J; bases unmatched to any gene: 11. The germline gives CDR1 SNHLY, CDR2 FYNNEI. The CDR3 region has the DNA TGTGCCAGCAGCCAACAGGGGTCCTTTAGCGAGCAGTACTTC. Translated, it gives CASSQQGSFSEQYF.

The chain uses TRBV19 and TRBJ1-3; D is perhaps TRBD1 (5 bases). V shed 6 bases and J shed 2 bases, with 11 bases lying between them. The CDR3 has 14 amino acids. CDR1 is LNHDA and CDR2 is SQIVND in the germline V gene (reference sequence). DNA for the CDR3: TGTGCCAGTAGCCCCTCCAGGGCTGGAAACACCATATATTTT. Amino acids: CASSPSRAGNTIYF.

The chain uses TRBV28 and TRBJ1-5; 10 nucleotides match TRBD1. CDR3 length: 15 residues. Trimming took 6 bases from V and 5 from J; bases not matched to a gene: 7. The germline gives CDR1 MDHEN, CDR2 SYDVKM. The CDR3 here is CASRGTGVGHQPQHF. Written as DNA, the CDR3 is TGTGCCAGCAGGGGGACAGGGGTCGGGCATCAGCCCCAGCATTTT.

The chain has TRBV6-1 and TRBJ2-7, with D possibly TRBD1 on 5 matching bases. CDR3 length equals 13 residues. V was trimmed by 1 base and J by 9 bases, leaving 13 bases between them. From germline, CDR1 is MNHNS and CDR2 SASEGT. Here the CDR3 reads CASSEDRPTGQYF. The DNA for the CDR3 is TGTGCCAGCAGTGAAGACAGGCCCACAGGGCAGTACTTC.

The chain couples TRBV19 to TRBJ2-3, with 12 bases matching TRBD2. The germline V gene encodes CDR1 LNHDA and CDR2 SQIVND (reference sequence). J lost 3 bases, V lost 4 bases, and 8 bases had no gene match. The CDR3 runs 17 residues. CDR3 nucleotides: TGTGCCAGTAGTACCCCCTGGACTAGCGGGGATACAGATACGCAGTATTTT. This encodes CASSTPWTSGDTDTQYF.